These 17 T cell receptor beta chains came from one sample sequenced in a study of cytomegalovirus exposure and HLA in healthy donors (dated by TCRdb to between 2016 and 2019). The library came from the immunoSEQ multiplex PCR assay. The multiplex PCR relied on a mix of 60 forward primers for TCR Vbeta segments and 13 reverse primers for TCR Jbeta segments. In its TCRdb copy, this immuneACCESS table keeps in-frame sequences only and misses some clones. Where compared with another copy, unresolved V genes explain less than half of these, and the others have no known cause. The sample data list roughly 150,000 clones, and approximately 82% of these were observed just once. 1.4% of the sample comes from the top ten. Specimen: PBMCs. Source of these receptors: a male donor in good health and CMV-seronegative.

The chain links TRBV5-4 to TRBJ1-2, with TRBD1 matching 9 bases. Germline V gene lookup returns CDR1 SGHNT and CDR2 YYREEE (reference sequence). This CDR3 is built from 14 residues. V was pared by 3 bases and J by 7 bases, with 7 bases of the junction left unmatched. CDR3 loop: CASSSPGQGSGYTF. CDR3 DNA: TGTGCCAGCAGCTCGCCGGGACAGGGATCTGGCTACACCTTC.

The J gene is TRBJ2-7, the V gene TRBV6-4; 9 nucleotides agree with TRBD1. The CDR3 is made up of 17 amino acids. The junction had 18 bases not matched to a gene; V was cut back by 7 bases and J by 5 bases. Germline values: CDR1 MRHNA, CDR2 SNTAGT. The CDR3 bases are TGTGCCAGCAACGCAACCGGGACAGGGTGGGGTGGACACGAGCAGTACTTC. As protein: CASNATGTGWGGHEQYF.

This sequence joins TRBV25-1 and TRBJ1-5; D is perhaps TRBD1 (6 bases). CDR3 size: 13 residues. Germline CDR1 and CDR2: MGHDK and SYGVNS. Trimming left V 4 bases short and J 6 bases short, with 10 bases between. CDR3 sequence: CASSGTGRQPQHF. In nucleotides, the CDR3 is TGTGCCAGCAGTGGTACAGGGCGTCAGCCCCAGCATTTT.

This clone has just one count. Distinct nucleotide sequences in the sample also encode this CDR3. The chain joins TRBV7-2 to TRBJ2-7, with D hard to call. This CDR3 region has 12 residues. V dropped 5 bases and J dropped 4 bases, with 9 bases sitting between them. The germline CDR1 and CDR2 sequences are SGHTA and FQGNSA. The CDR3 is CASSLTPYEQYF. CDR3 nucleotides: TGTGCCAGCAGCCTTACACCTTACGAGCAGTACTTC.

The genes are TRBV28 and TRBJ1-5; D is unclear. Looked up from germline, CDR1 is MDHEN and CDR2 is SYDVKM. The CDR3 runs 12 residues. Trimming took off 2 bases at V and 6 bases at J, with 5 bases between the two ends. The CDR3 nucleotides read TGTGCCAGCAGTTTAGAGGGTCAGCCCCAGCATTTT. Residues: CASSLEGQPQHF.

CDR3 in amino acids: CASALPPDREFF. CDR3 DNA sequence: TGCGCCAGCGCGCTCCCGCCGGACAGGGAGTTCTTC. The genes are TRBV5-1 and TRBJ2-1; 8 nucleotides match TRBD1. This CDR3 has 12 residues. Germline assignment: CDR1 SGHRS and CDR2 YFSETQ. Trimming at V came to 7 bases and at J to 14 bases, leaving 11 bases not matched to a gene.

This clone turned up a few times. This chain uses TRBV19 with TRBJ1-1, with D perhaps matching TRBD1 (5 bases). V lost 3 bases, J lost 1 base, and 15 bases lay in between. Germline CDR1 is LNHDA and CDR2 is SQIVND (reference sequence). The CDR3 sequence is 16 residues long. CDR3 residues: CASSIEGRLGNTEAFF. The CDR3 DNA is TGTGCCAGTAGTATTGAGGGGAGGCTAGGGAACACTGAAGCTTTCTTT. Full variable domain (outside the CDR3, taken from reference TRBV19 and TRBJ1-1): DGGITQSPKYLFRKEGQNVTLSCEQNLNHDAMYWYRQDPGQGLRLIYYSQIVNDFQKGDIAEGYSVSREKKESFPLTVTSAQKNPTAFYLCASSIEGRLGNTEAFFGQGTRLTVV.

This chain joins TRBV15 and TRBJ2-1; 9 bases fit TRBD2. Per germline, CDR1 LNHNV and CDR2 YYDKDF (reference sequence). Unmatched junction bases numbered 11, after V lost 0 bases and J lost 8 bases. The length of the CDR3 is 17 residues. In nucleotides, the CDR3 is TGTGCCACCAGCAGAGATTTTATAGCGGGAGAAGGTGATGAGCAGTTCTTC. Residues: CATSRDFIAGEGDEQFF.

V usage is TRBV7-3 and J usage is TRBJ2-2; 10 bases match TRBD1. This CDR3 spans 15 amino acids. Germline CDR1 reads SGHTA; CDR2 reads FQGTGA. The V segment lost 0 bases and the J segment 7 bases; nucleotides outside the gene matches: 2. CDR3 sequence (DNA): TGTGCCAGCAGCTTAACGGGACAGGGGCACGGGGAGCTGTTTTTT. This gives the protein CASSLTGQGHGELFF.

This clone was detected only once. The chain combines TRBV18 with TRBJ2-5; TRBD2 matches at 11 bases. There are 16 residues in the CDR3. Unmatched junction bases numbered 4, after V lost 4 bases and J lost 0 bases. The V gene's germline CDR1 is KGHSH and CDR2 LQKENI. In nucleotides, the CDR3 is TGTGCCAGCTCACAACTAGCGGGGGCCTACCAAGAGACCCAGTACTTC. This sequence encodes CASSQLAGAYQETQYF.

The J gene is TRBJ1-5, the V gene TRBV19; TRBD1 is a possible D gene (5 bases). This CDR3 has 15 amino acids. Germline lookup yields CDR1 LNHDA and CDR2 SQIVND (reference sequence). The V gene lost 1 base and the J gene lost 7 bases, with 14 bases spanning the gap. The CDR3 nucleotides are TGTGCCAGTAGTATAGTTGGGGGGGGGTACCAGCCCCAGCATTTT. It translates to CASSIVGGGYQPQHF. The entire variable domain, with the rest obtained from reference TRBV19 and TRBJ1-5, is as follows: DGGITQSPKYLFRKEGQNVTLSCEQNLNHDAMYWYRQDPGQGLRLIYYSQIVNDFQKGDIAEGYSVSREKKESFPLTVTSAQKNPTAFYLCASSIVGGGYQPQHFGDGTRLSIL.

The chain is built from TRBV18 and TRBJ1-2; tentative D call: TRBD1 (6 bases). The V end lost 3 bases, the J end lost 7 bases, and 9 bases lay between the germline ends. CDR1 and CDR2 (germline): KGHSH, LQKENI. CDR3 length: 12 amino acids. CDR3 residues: CASSPSGAGYTF. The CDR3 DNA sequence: TGTGCCAGCTCACCGTCAGGGGCTGGCTACACCTTC.

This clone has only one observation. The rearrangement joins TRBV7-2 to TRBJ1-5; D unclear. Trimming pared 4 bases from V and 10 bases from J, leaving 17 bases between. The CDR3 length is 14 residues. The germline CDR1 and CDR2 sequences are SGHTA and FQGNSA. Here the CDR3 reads CASSYVQWSGPQHF. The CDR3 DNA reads TGTGCCAGCAGCTACGTCCAATGGAGTGGTCCCCAGCATTTT.

The CDR3 coding sequence is TGTGCCAGCAGTTCTGGCCCGGGGCAGTACTTC. This codes for CASSSGPGQYF. The gene calls are TRBV28 and TRBJ2-7, with D uncertain. Trimming cost V 4 bases and J 9 bases, with 10 bases left between them. Germline V gene lookup returns CDR1 MDHEN and CDR2 SYDVKM. The CDR3 is 11 residues long.

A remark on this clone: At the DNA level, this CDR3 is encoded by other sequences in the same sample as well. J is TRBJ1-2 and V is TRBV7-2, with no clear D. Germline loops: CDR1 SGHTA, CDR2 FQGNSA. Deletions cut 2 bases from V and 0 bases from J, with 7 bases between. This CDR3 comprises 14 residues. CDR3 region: CASSLSIANYGYTF. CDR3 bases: TGTGCCAGCAGCTTAAGTATAGCTAACTATGGCTACACCTTC.

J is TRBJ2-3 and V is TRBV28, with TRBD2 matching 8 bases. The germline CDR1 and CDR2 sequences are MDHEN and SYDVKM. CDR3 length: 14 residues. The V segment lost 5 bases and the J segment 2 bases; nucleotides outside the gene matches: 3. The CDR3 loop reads CASSRGGFTDTQYF. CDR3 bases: TGTGCCAGCAGTCGGGGGGGATTCACAGATACGCAGTATTTT.

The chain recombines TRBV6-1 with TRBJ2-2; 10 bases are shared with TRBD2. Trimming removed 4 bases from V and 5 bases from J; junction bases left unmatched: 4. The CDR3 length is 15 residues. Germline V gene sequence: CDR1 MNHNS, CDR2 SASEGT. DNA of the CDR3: TGTGCCAGCAGTGTAGTTAGCGGGGGGACCGGGGAGCTGTTTTTT. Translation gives CASSVVSGGTGELFF.